This T cell receptor beta chain originates from a study of T cells in Graves' hyperthyroidism and ophthalmopathy. From germline, CDR1 is MDHEN and CDR2 SYDVKM. V lost 3 bases and J 5 bases, leaving 13 bases between the germline ends. This CDR3 contains 14 residues. TCR beta CDR3 sequences were amplified from RNA transcripts. With the HTBI primer set, the TCR CDR3 went through a first round of RT-PCR. TCRdb called the multiplex PCR reads again in MiXCR, with one record for every CDR3 protein. The top ten hold approximately 11% of the sample, which has 400,000 to 550,000 distinct CDR3 sequences, around 24% seen once. This clonotype was picked up many times.

V and J are TRBV28 and TRBJ2-5; TRBD1 is a possible D gene (5 bases). Input material: blood. The clonotype originates from a woman aged 25 to 39 with Graves' ophthalmopathy. This CDR3 reads CASSLQGGLETQYF. DNA of the CDR3: TGTGCCAGCAGTTTGCAGGGTGGGCTTGAGACCCAGTACTTC.